The TCR beta chain described here comes from a study of blood T cell repertoires in COVID-19 (dated by TCRdb to 2019 to 2021). At the level of the whole study: Samples from collaborators originated in the United States, Italy and Spain and spanned both the acute and convalescent phases of COVID-19. The material from the prospective study consisted of cDNA or gDNA derived from T cells, B-cell-depleted T cells, or PBMCs. Deeply sampled blood TCRbeta repertoires from subjects exposed to, actively infected with, or recovered from COVID-19 were included in the dataset. The repertoires were released in a freely available public database meant as a resource for research on the immune response to SARS-CoV-2. Samples came from the ongoing ImmuneRACE study (first 160 participants) plus 1,254 subjects from 6 global collaborators. A de-identified subject ID, COVID-19 status, age in years and sex were almost always included in the sample metadata. Where HLA class I and class II types were available, the types were taken from metadata supplied by the sample provider, not from assay-based typing. Points the paper makes about the study in general: The amount of clinical and demographic metadata varied by source and participant and was provided uncurated.

The immunoSEQ Assay, a bias-controlled multiplex PCR, was used to amplify TCRbeta CDR3 regions from genomic DNA. On the study's bioinformatics: The number of nucleated cells in each sample was estimated from the amplification of reference gene primers within the assay. To quantify the absolute abundance of each unique TCRbeta CDR3 rearrangement, sequence reads were collapsed and filtered. For each sample, productive Simpson clonality was calculated as the square root of Simpson's diversity index over productive rearrangements. This is the immuneACCESS table as TCRdb keeps it, with only in-frame sequences that have V and J called. A part of the clones is gone; compared with another copy, unresolved V genes explain less than half, and the rest is unexplained. V, J and clone size are taken as reported in that table, and D and trimming were inferred from the DNA itself. The sample table records some 390,000 clones; roughly 89% of these occur just once. The ten most abundant clones make up 1.7% of the sample.

Participants in the prospective study were aged roughly 18 to 100 years, lived in more than 20 United States geographic areas, and enrolled through a virtual design. In the prospective study, cohorts were assigned on the basis of participant-reported clinical history obtained from a screening survey and a study questionnaire. For ImmuneRACE Cohort 3, a participant was defined as recovered based on two consecutive negative NP/OP PCR tests, clearance by a healthcare professional, or resolution of symptoms. Mobile phlebotomists in the prospective study collected whole blood, serum and a nasopharyngeal or oropharyngeal swab from every participant. Prospective study participants could optionally give additional blood draws and questionnaires over an approximately 2-month period. Blood samples from the prospective study were shipped frozen or at room temperature prior to DNA extraction. The CDR3 holds 15 amino acids from the cysteine to the phenylalanine. Only the CDR3 DNA stays, 45 bases, in frame from base 1. The germline V gene encodes CDR1 LGHNA and CDR2 YNFKEQ. V is cut by 0 bases and J by 2 bases, and the space between the germline ends is 10 bases.

This clone was seen a single time. Its antigen remains unidentified. The input lacks base qualities; no much larger clone sits a single base away. The clonotype was recovered from a woman in her twenties or thirties who had recovered from COVID-19. In this chain, TRBV4-2 is recombined with TRBJ1-2, with a tentative D gene TRBD1 over 5 matching bases. The specimen was PBMCs or T cells enriched from blood (not recorded which). For the CDR3, the sequence is CASSQEWGRNYGYTF. The nucleotides are TGTGCCAGCAGCCAAGAATGGGGCAGAAACTATGGCTACACCTTC.